This passage covers 26 T cell receptor beta chains from one sample sequenced in a study of beta chain features in type 1 diabetes. Reverse transcription of all isolated RNA meant that expressed TCRB transcripts were sequenced. Assay: immunoSEQ multiplex PCR; the TCRdb copy retains only in-frame clones and omits some. This table has over 300,000 clones, under 8.5% appearing once. The sample taken for sequencing was central memory CD4+ T cells from blood. The receptors shown here come from a woman aged 18-29 years in good health.

This clone was detected many times. The chain employs TRBV9 and TRBJ2-4; a weak D match, TRBD1 (5 bases). V lost 1 base and J lost 8, with 10 bases in between. The germline V gene encodes CDR1 SGDLS and CDR2 YYNGEE. The CDR3 is made up of 13 amino acids. The CDR3 DNA is TGTGCCAGCAGCGTACAGGGTAAAGACATTCAGTACTTC. Encoded protein: CASSVQGKDIQYF.

V and J are TRBV9 and TRBJ2-1; 8 bases line up with TRBD2. This CDR3 has 14 amino acids. The germline V gene has CDR1 SGDLS and CDR2 YYNGEE. After removal of 2 bases from V and 10 bases from J, the junction contained 8 bases not matched to a gene. CDR3 in amino acids: CASSVALAGAEQFF. The CDR3 DNA sequence: TGTGCCAGCAGCGTGGCGCTAGCGGGCGCCGAGCAGTTCTTC.

The V and J genes are TRBV20-1 and TRBJ2-7; the D gene could be TRBD1 or TRBD2 (5 bases each). CDR1 is DFQATT and CDR2 is SNEGSKA in the germline V gene (reference sequence). The CDR3 runs 11 residues. The V gene lost 3 bases and the J gene lost 5 bases, with 8 bases spanning the gap. The CDR3 region has the DNA TGCAGTGCTAGTGTGGGACACGAGCAGTACTTC. Translation: CSASVGHEQYF.

This clone was seen ten or more times. The J gene is TRBJ2-3, the V gene TRBV4-3; D call uncertain. CDR1 is LGHNA, CDR2 YSLEER, per germline. CDR3 length: 15 amino acids. Trimming cost V 0 bases and J 2 bases, with 9 bases left between them. The DNA of the CDR3 is TGCGCCAGCAGCCAAGACTCTACGTACACAGATACGCAGTATTTT. Its protein product is CASSQDSTYTDTQYF.

This clone was seen a handful of times. CDR3 nucleotide sequence: TGCGCCAGCAGCTTATACAACAAGGGCGGGTACGAGCAGTACTTC. Translated: CASSLYNKGGYEQYF. This chain joins TRBV5-1 and TRBJ2-7, with D maybe TRBD2 (5 bases). V shed 2 bases and J shed 4 bases, with 16 bases lying between them. The CDR3 is 15 amino acids. The germline CDR1 and CDR2 sequences are SGHRS and YFSETQ.

J is TRBJ2-4 and V is TRBV4-2; either TRBD1 or TRBD2 may fit D (5 bases each). CDR3 length: 15 residues. Germline V gives CDR1 LGHNA, CDR2 YNFKEQ. V lost 1 base to trimming and J lost 6 bases, with 13 bases between them. The CDR3 region is CASSQVLVGGNIQYF. CDR3 nucleotide sequence: TGTGCCAGCAGCCAAGTGTTAGTTGGGGGAAACATTCAGTACTTC.

V is TRBV9 and J is TRBJ2-2, with D perhaps TRBD2 (5 bases). Germline assignment: CDR1 SGDLS and CDR2 YYNGEE. V was pared by 0 bases and J by 3 bases, with 15 bases between. This CDR3 comprises 17 residues. CDR3 in DNA: TGTGCCAGCAGCGTAGAACCCACGGACTTCTACACCGGGGAGCTGTTTTTT. Its protein product is CASSVEPTDFYTGELFF.

This clone has only a few counts. The chain combines TRBV5-8 with TRBJ2-5; no firm D call. The CDR3 is made up of 15 amino acids. Deletions cut 1 base from V and 0 bases from J, with 10 bases between. In germline, CDR1 is SGHTS, CDR2 YDEGEE. CDR3 sequence: CASSLYLGYQETQYF. The CDR3 region has the DNA TGTGCCAGCAGCTTGTACTTGGGGTACCAAGAGACCCAGTACTTC.

A few counts support this clone. The chain combines TRBV7-2 with TRBJ2-7; perhaps TRBD2 as D (6 bases). The CDR3 loop spans 15 amino acids. Germline CDR1 SGHTA, CDR2 FQGNSA. V lost 4 bases to trimming and J lost 7 bases, with 20 bases between them. CDR3 protein: CASSSGLVASREQYF. CDR3 nucleotide sequence: TGTGCCAGCAGCTCGGGACTGGTAGCATCTCGGGAGCAGTACTTC.

The gene calls are TRBV5-1 and TRBJ2-1; D gene ambiguous. The CDR3 is 13 residues long. Trimming shortened V by 0 bases and J by 3 bases, and 4 bases separated the two germline ends. In germline, CDR1 is SGHRS, CDR2 YFSETQ. The CDR3 bases are TGCGCCAGCAGCTTGGGAAACTACAATGAGCAGTTCTTC. Its protein is CASSLGNYNEQFF.

This clone was observed at least ten times. This rearrangement joins TRBV13 to TRBJ2-7, with a possible D match to TRBD2 (5 bases). Per the germline V gene, CDR1 is PRHDT and CDR2 is FYEKMQ (reference sequence). The CDR3 loop spans 13 amino acids. The germline V and J ends were trimmed by 5 bases and 7 bases, with 15 bases remaining between them. The CDR3 sequence: CASSQTRGWEQYF. The DNA for the CDR3 is TGTGCCAGCAGCCAGACACGGGGTTGGGAGCAGTACTTC. Based on the CDR3 plus reference TRBV13 and TRBJ2-7, the full variable domain is AAGVIQSPRHLIKEKRETATLKCYPIPRHDTVYWYQQGPGQDPQFLISFYEKMQSDKGSIPDRFSAQQFSDYHSELNMSSLELGDSALYFCASSQTRGWEQYFGPGTRLTVT.

The table lists this clone with many counts. The rearrangement joins TRBV28 to TRBJ2-6; D unclear. The V end was cut by 4 bases, the J end by 2 bases, with 6 bases between. This CDR3 is built from 14 residues. The germline V gene encodes CDR1 MDHEN and CDR2 SYDVKM. The CDR3 reads CASSSYPGANVLTF. CDR3 nucleotide sequence: TGTGCCAGCAGTTCCTACCCTGGGGCCAACGTCCTGACTTTC.

The chain employs TRBV2 and TRBJ1-4; D not resolved. Trimming stripped 6 bases from V and 0 bases from J, with 8 bases between. This CDR3 comprises 14 residues. Germline CDR1 and CDR2: SNHLY and FYNNEI. The CDR3 loop is CASRTGTTNEKLFF. The CDR3 DNA reads TGTGCCAGCAGGACCGGGACAACTAATGAAAAACTGTTTTTT.

This clone appeared a few times. The rearrangement joins TRBV5-4 to TRBJ2-1; 8 nucleotides match TRBD2. This CDR3 has 12 residues. J gave up 14 bases and V 3 bases, and 7 bases lay outside the gene matches. From germline, CDR1 is SGHNT and CDR2 YYREEE (reference sequence). CDR3 nucleotides: TGTGCCAGCAGCTCGTCCGGGACTAGAGAGTTCTTC. Encoded protein: CASSSSGTREFF.

There are a few counts of this clone. The chain is built from TRBV11-2 and TRBJ2-1, with D uncertain. With 1 base removed from V and 7 bases from J, the gap between germline ends came to 14 bases. The length of the CDR3 is 15 residues. From germline, CDR1 is SGHAT and CDR2 FQNNGV. CDR3 coding DNA: TGTGCCAGCAGCTTAGGTATTAGTTTTATGAATGAGCAGTTCTTC. This gives the protein CASSLGISFMNEQFF.

This clone has ten or more counts. Within the sample, other DNA sequences also encode this same CDR3. The chain combines TRBV5-1 with TRBJ1-2; maybe TRBD1 (5 bases). V lost 0 bases and J lost 0, with 9 bases in between. This CDR3 is built from 15 residues. Germline CDR1 and CDR2: SGHRS and YFSETQ. The CDR3: CASSLEGETNYGYTF. The CDR3 DNA follows: TGCGCCAGCAGCTTGGAAGGGGAGACTAACTATGGCTACACCTTC.

This clone was picked up a small number of times. The rearrangement uses TRBV7-2 and TRBJ2-7, with a tentative D call TRBD2 (5 bases). The germline V gene encodes CDR1 SGHTA and CDR2 FQGNSA. The ends were cut back, 1 base at V and 1 base at J, with 17 bases in the middle. The CDR3 has 17 residues. The CDR3 nucleotides read TGTGCCAGCAGCTTAGGTCCTCTAGGTGGCGGGTCCTACGAGCAGTACTTC. This translates into CASSLGPLGGGSYEQYF.

This rearrangement joins TRBV28 to TRBJ2-7, with TRBD1 matching over 8 bases. The CDR3 length is 14 residues. Germline values: CDR1 MDHEN, CDR2 SYDVKM. V shed 5 bases, J shed 3 bases, and the junction held 6 bases outside the gene matches. Written as DNA, the CDR3 is TGTGCCAGCAGTGACCGGGACAGGTTCTACGAGCAGTACTTC. Residues: CASSDRDRFYEQYF.

The chain recombines TRBV5-6 with TRBJ2-3, with 13 bases that match TRBD2. The CDR3 loop spans 18 amino acids. The junction had 8 bases not matched to a gene; V was cut back by 2 bases and J by 2 bases. Per the germline V gene, CDR1 is SGHDT and CDR2 is YYEEEE. Here the CDR3 DNA reads TGTGCCAGCAGCTTACGAAACACTAGCGGGAGGGCCACAGATACGCAGTATTTT. Protein sequence: CASSLRNTSGRATDTQYF.

V gene TRBV7-9 combines with J gene TRBJ2-7; D is undetermined. Germline CDR1 is SEHNR and CDR2 is FQNEAQ (reference sequence). V lost 5 bases, J lost 4 bases, and 6 bases lay in between. This CDR3 spans 11 amino acids. The CDR3 DNA reads TGTGCCAGCAGCGCGCATTACGAGCAGTACTTC. Its protein is CASSAHYEQYF.

This clone has only a few counts. This rearrangement joins TRBV5-8 to TRBJ2-3; D tentatively reads TRBD1 or TRBD2 (5 bases each). Germline V lookup: CDR1 SGHTS, CDR2 YDEGEE. Trimming stripped 5 bases from V and 2 bases from J, with 9 bases between. CDR3 length: 13 residues. The CDR3 sequence: CASRSGTTDTQYF. Here the CDR3 DNA reads TGTGCCAGCAGATCCGGGACCACAGATACGCAGTATTTT.

This clone was detected many times. This chain joins TRBV5-1 and TRBJ2-1; possibly TRBD2 for D (6 bases). The CDR3 has 17 amino acids. Trimming left V 0 bases short and J 6 bases short, with 19 bases between. Germline CDR1 reads SGHRS; CDR2 reads YFSETQ. DNA for the CDR3: TGCGCCAGCAGCTTGGCTAGCGCAGGGAGATGGACCAATGAGCAGTTCTTC. This codes for CASSLASAGRWTNEQFF.

This clone showed up just a few times. The identical CDR3 is also encoded by other nucleotide sequences in the sample. This chain uses TRBV27 with TRBJ1-5, with D perhaps TRBD1 (5 bases). The CDR3 length is 16 residues. The V end lost 0 bases, the J end lost 0 bases, and 9 bases lay between the germline ends. The germline V gene has CDR1 MNHEY and CDR2 SMNVEV (reference sequence). CDR3 residues: CASSLSPGLSNQPQHF. CDR3 nucleotide sequence: TGTGCCAGCAGTTTATCCCCAGGGCTTAGCAATCAGCCCCAGCATTTT.

A word on this clone: The same CDR3 arises from other DNA sequences in this sample as well. The rearrangement links TRBV27 to TRBJ2-7; TRBD1 matches 7 bases. The V gene's germline CDR1 is MNHEY and CDR2 SMNVEV (reference sequence). The CDR3 loop spans 15 amino acids. The V and J ends lost 3 bases and 0 bases, in that order; junction bases with no gene match: 5. The CDR3: CASSFQGQSSYEQYF. DNA for the CDR3: TGTGCCAGCAGTTTTCAGGGACAGAGCTCCTACGAGCAGTACTTC.

This clone was counted only a few times. The chain couples TRBV7-9 to TRBJ2-3; 10 nucleotides align to TRBD2. The CDR3 covers 16 residues. Germline V CDR1 and CDR2: SEHNR, FQNEAQ (reference sequence). With V trimmed by 5 bases and J by 2 bases, 7 bases remained unmatched. The chain's CDR3 is CASSPGLAEITDTQYF. In DNA, the CDR3 is TGTGCCAGCAGCCCCGGACTAGCGGAAATCACAGATACGCAGTATTTT.

This sequence joins TRBV4-3 and TRBJ1-2, with a tentative D call TRBD1 (6 bases). The germline CDR1 and CDR2 sequences are LGHNA and YSLEER. This CDR3 contains 15 residues. V lost 0 bases and J 3 bases, leaving 11 bases between the germline ends. The CDR3 DNA reads TGCGCCAGCAGCCAAGATTTAGGGGGTGACTATGGCTACACCTTC. It codes for CASSQDLGGDYGYTF.